These T cell receptor beta chains were read from a single sample in a study of cytomegalovirus exposure and HLA in healthy donors. Sequencing was performed with immunoSEQ multiplex PCR; in TCRdb, only in-frame clones are kept and a portion is missing. The table has under 200,000 clones, about four fifths seen once. Material: PBMCs. The receptor source for this set is a man aged 30-40 years in good health and CMV-seronegative. Each CDR3 is given with its conserved first and last residue. D genes are given only for firm matches. Part of the rows lack a size; the others show once, few, many or a class for expanded clones.

>TRBV27|.|TRBJ2-7|.
CASSRTGTYEQYF
TGTGCCAGCAGTCGCACAGGGACATACGAGCAGTACTTC
>TRBV9|.|TRBJ2-2|.
CASSVHSGVSGELFF
TGTGCCAGCAGCGTACATAGTGGAGTATCCGGGGAGCTGTTTTTT
>TRBV29-1|.|TRBJ2-7|TRBD2
CSALGGTSGKREQYF
TGCAGCGCGTTGGGAGGGACTAGCGGGAAACGCGAGCAGTACTTC
>TRBV5-1|.|TRBJ2-5|.
CASSPGGSETQYF
TGCGCCAGCAGCCCCGGCGGGTCCGAGACCCAGTACTTC
>TRBV5-1|.|TRBJ2-1|.
CASSLQGSYNEQFF
TGCGCCAGCAGCTTGCAGGGGTCCTACAATGAGCAGTTCTTC
>TRBV19|.|TRBJ2-7|TRBD2
CASSTVAGGYEQYF
TGTGCCAGTAGTACGGTAGCGGGGGGTTACGAGCAGTACTTC
>TRBV4-3|.|TRBJ2-1|.
CASSQDGRGSSYNEQFF
TGCGCCAGCAGCCAAGATGGGAGGGGGAGCTCCTACAATGAGCAGTTCTTC
>TRBV2|.|TRBJ2-7|TRBD2
CASIVGLASKQYF
TGTGCCAGCATTGTCGGACTAGCTTCTAAGCAGTACTTC
>TRBV11-2|.|TRBJ2-1|TRBD2
CASSTLRLAGPYNEQFF
TGTGCCAGCAGCACTCTCCGACTAGCGGGGCCCTACAATGAGCAGTTCTTC
>TRBV7-9|.|TRBJ1-2|TRBD1
CASSLGQGGYGYTF
TGTGCCAGCAGCCTGGGACAGGGAGGCTATGGCTACACCTTC
>TRBV9|.|TRBJ1-6|.
CASSGDINSPLHF
TGTGCCAGCAGCGGGGACATCAATTCACCCCTCCACTTT
>TRBV2|.|TRBJ1-4|TRBD1
CASSLDRGMEKLFF
TGTGCCAGCAGTCTCGACAGGGGGATGGAAAAACTGTTTTTT
>TRBV6-5|.|TRBJ1-1|.
CASSYAYPMNTEAFF
TGTGCCAGCAGTTACGCCTACCCCATGAACACTGAAGCTTTCTTT
>TRBV10-3|.|TRBJ1-1|.
CAISGSTVNTEAFF
TGTGCCATCAGTGGTTCCACAGTGAACACTGAAGCTTTCTTT
>TRBV5-3|.|TRBJ1-1|.
CARSYSGTKAFF
TGTGCCAGAAGCTATTCCGGGACAAAAGCTTTCTTT
>TRBV10-3|.|TRBJ2-7|.
CAISETGEVYEQYF
TGTGCCATCAGTGAGACAGGGGAGGTTTACGAGCAGTACTTC
>TRBV11-2|.|TRBJ2-3|TRBD2
CASSPSPRLASSTDTQYF
TGTGCCAGCAGCCCATCCCCCCGACTAGCGTCTAGCACAGATACGCAGTATTTT
>TRBV5-1|.|TRBJ2-5|.
CASSLASEATQYF
TGCGCCAGCAGCTTGGCCAGCGAGGCCACCCAGTACTTC
>TRBV2|few|TRBJ2-3|.
CASSVGWGAAVDTQYF
TGTGCCAGCAGTGTAGGGTGGGGAGCGGCCGTAGATACGCAGTATTTT
>TRBV15|few|TRBJ1-6|.
CATSTERLNNSPLHF
TGTGCCACCAGCACGGAGAGACTCAATAATTCACCCCTCCACTTT
>TRBV7-9|.|TRBJ1-1|.
CASSLGTYAFF
TGTGCCAGCAGCTTAGGGACATACGCTTTCTTT
>TRBV30|.|TRBJ1-1|.
CAWRGGAEEAFF
TGTGCCTGGAGAGGGGGGGCCGAGGAAGCTTTCTTT
>TRBV4-2|once|TRBJ2-7|TRBD2
CASSQAPASGGFDSLLEQYF
TGTGCCAGCAGCCAAGCCCCCGCCAGCGGGGGGTTCGACAGCCTTCTCGAGCAGTACTTC
>TRBV4-3|.|TRBJ1-2|.
CASSQDHSHRPPNYGYTF
TGCGCCAGCAGCCAGGACCATTCCCACAGGCCGCCTAACTATGGCTACACCTTC
>TRBV6-1|once|TRBJ2-3|.
CASSGTATDTQYF
TGTGCCAGCAGTGGGACTGCCACAGATACGCAGTATTTT
>TRBV5-1|.|TRBJ2-1|TRBD2
CASSLAERGAGFGNEQFF
TGCGCCAGCAGCTTGGCCGAAAGGGGAGCGGGATTCGGCAATGAGCAGTTCTTC
>TRBV27|few|TRBJ2-1|TRBD2
CASSFGTSGNNEQFF
TGTGCCAGCAGTTTCGGGACTAGCGGGAACAATGAGCAGTTCTTC
>TRBV5-1|.|TRBJ2-2|.
CASSFQGILDTGELFF
TGCGCCAGCAGTTTCCAGGGTATTTTGGACACCGGGGAGCTGTTTTTT
>TRBV6-1|.|TRBJ1-5|.
CASREGFGNQPQHF
TGTGCCAGCAGGGAGGGTTTTGGAAATCAGCCCCAGCATTTT
>TRBV6-1|.|TRBJ2-7|.
CASSDGRAAYEQYF
TGTGCCAGCAGTGACGGGCGGGCCGCCTACGAGCAGTACTTC
>TRBV7-9|.|TRBJ2-2|TRBD2
CASSFDPGLVGELFF
TGTGCCAGCAGCTTCGACCCGGGACTAGTAGGGGAGCTGTTTTTT